A single sample gave rise to the 19 T cell receptor beta chains below, sequenced in a study of T cell changes during pregnancy in multiple sclerosis. Clones were read by immunoSEQ multiplex PCR, and TCRdb kept only the in-frame ones, dropping some. The sample lists about 46,000 clones; 91% were seen once. The material sequenced was CD8+ T cells from peripheral blood mononuclear cells, taken after pregnancy. These TCRs come from a female donor with multiple sclerosis, enrolled in a pregnancy study.

The chain has TRBV4-3 and TRBJ2-5, with D uncertain. In germline, CDR1 is LGHNA, CDR2 YSLEER. CDR3 length: 15 residues. V lost 0 bases and J 5 bases, leaving 13 bases between the germline ends. CDR3 residues: CASSQDLGPPETQYF. CDR3 nucleotide sequence: TGCGCCAGCAGCCAAGATCTGGGCCCCCCTGAGACCCAGTACTTC.

V is TRBV19 and J is TRBJ1-1, with D unresolved. The CDR3 is made up of 12 amino acids. V was clipped by 4 bases and J by 6 bases, with 9 bases between them. Germline loops: CDR1 LNHDA, CDR2 SQIVND (reference sequence). As DNA, the CDR3 is TGTGCCAGTAGTACCGGGATGGCTGAAGCTTTCTTT. Its protein is CASSTGMAEAFF. Filled out from reference TRBV19 and TRBJ1-1, the complete variable domain reads DGGITQSPKYLFRKEGQNVTLSCEQNLNHDAMYWYRQDPGQGLRLIYYSQIVNDFQKGDIAEGYSVSREKKESFPLTVTSAQKNPTAFYLCASSTGMAEAFFGQGTRLTVV.

V gene TRBV21-1 combines with J gene TRBJ2-1; the D call of TRBD2 is as the table states it, not checked on the DNA. TRBV21-1 represents a pseudogene. This CDR3 has 11 residues. Here the CDR3 reads CASSTSDEQFF. The CDR3 coding sequence is TGTGCCAGCAGCACTAGTGATGAGCAGTTCTTC.

The genes are TRBV4-2 and TRBJ2-1; 8 bases are shared with TRBD2. Germline CDR1 reads LGHNA; CDR2 reads YNFKEQ. CDR3 size: 16 residues. The junction had 10 bases not matched to a gene; V was cut back by 0 bases and J by 9 bases. In nucleotides, the CDR3 is TGTGCCAGCAGCCAAGAATCGAGCGGGAGTAGGGTTGAGCAGTTCTTC. Its translation: CASSQESSGSRVEQFF.

This chain connects TRBV5-6 to TRBJ2-7; D ambiguous. Germline V gene lookup returns CDR1 SGHDT and CDR2 YYEEEE. The CDR3 loop spans 12 amino acids. V lost 0 bases and J lost 6, with 7 bases in between. CDR3 sequence reads: CASSLGGFEQYF. The CDR3 DNA is TGTGCCAGCAGCTTGGGCGGTTTCGAGCAGTACTTC. The whole variable domain, filled in from reference TRBV5-6 and TRBJ2-7, reads DAGVTQSPTHLIKTRGQQVTLRCSPKSGHDTVSWYQQALGQGPQFIFQYYEEEERQRGNFPDRFSGHQFPNYSSELNVNALLLGDSALYLCASSLGGFEQYFGPGTRLTVT.

The chain combines TRBV5-1 with TRBJ2-3, with D possibly matching TRBD2 (5 bases). The CDR3 totals 16 residues. Germline V CDR1 and CDR2: SGHRS, YFSETQ. V lost 1 base to trimming and J lost 0 bases, with 12 bases between them. The CDR3, as DNA: TGCGCCAGCAGCTTGTGGTACGGAGGTAGCACAGATACGCAGTATTTT. Translating gives CASSLWYGGSTDTQYF.

This clone occurred once. The gene calls are TRBV5-1 and TRBJ2-5, with 12 bases lining up with TRBD2. Trimming removed 0 bases from V and 4 bases from J; junction bases left unmatched: 1. This CDR3 is built from 15 residues. Germline V gene sequence: CDR1 SGHRS, CDR2 YFSETQ. As DNA, the CDR3 is TGCGCCAGCAGCTTGGAGGGACTAGCGGGAGAGACCCAGTACTTC. This sequence encodes CASSLEGLAGETQYF.

J is TRBJ2-5 and V is TRBV5-6, with TRBD1 as a possible D gene (6 bases). The J call may be faulty, since TRBJ2-7 better matches the DNA end. The CDR3 extends over 14 amino acids. Looked up from germline, CDR1 is SGHDT and CDR2 is YYEEEE. CDR3 DNA sequence: TGTGCCAGCAGCCCCAGGGGATTTTCCTACGAGCAGTACTTC. Amino acid sequence: CASSPRGFSYEQYF.

This clone was recorded only once. The V and J genes are TRBV9 and TRBJ2-2; maybe TRBD1 (6 bases). The V end lost 0 bases, the J end lost 2 bases, and 11 bases lay between the germline ends. In germline, CDR1 is SGDLS, CDR2 YYNGEE. The CDR3 consists of 16 residues. CDR3 bases: TGTGCCAGCAGCGTAGACGGGACACTAAACACCGGGGAGCTGTTTTTT. It codes for CASSVDGTLNTGELFF.

This clone came up once. CDR3 nucleotides: TGTGCCAGCAGCTTACAGGGCTCCTGGGAGCAGTACTTC. It codes for CASSLQGSWEQYF. The rearrangement joins TRBV7-8 to TRBJ2-7; a weak D match, TRBD1 (5 bases). The CDR3 has 13 amino acids. V lost 2 bases and J lost 7, with 12 bases in between. From germline, CDR1 is SGHVS and CDR2 FQNEAQ.

The CDR3 here is CASSLVGGLDLFGQYF. As DNA, the CDR3 is TGTGCCAGCAGCTTAGTCGGGGGACTCGATTTGTTCGGGCAGTACTTC. The V call is TRBV7-8, the J call TRBJ2-7; the D gene is possibly TRBD2 (6 bases). Trimming removed 1 base from V and 9 bases from J, with 22 bases in between. Germline V gives CDR1 SGHVS, CDR2 FQNEAQ. The CDR3 totals 16 residues.

The chain uses TRBV27 and TRBJ2-7, with TRBD2 identical over 9 bases. J lost 3 bases, V lost 6 bases, and 9 bases had no gene match. This CDR3 is 15 amino acids long. In germline, CDR1 is MNHEY, CDR2 SMNVEV (reference sequence). The CDR3 nucleotides read TGTGCCAGCAGCCTATCTAGCGGGGAATTCTACGAGCAGTACTTC. As protein: CASSLSSGEFYEQYF.

V gene TRBV5-1 combines with J gene TRBJ2-2; D unresolved. Trimming stripped 8 bases from V and 7 bases from J, with 12 bases between. The CDR3 totals 12 residues. CDR1 and CDR2 (germline): SGHRS, YFSETQ. The DNA of the CDR3 is TGCGCCAGTTATTTAGCTGTCGGGGAGCTGTTTTTT. Translated, it gives CASYLAVGELFF.

This clone was recorded only once. The V gene is TRBV4-2, the J gene TRBJ1-5; D ambiguous. Germline V gene lookup returns CDR1 LGHNA and CDR2 YNFKEQ. Trimming took 0 bases from V and 3 from J, leaving 9 bases between them. The CDR3 is made up of 15 amino acids. The CDR3 nucleotides read TGTGCCAGCAGCCAAGACGCGGGATCCAATCAGCCCCAGCATTTT. Its protein product is CASSQDAGSNQPQHF.

Points on this clone: Given a far larger clone just one base away, this is likely a sequencing read error. This chain connects TRBV6-4 to TRBJ1-1, with 7 bases identical to TRBD1. The CDR3 is made up of 14 amino acids. Looked up from germline, CDR1 is MRHNA and CDR2 is SNTAGT. The CDR3 sequence is CASSDGQENTETFF. CDR3 nucleotide sequence: TGTGCCAGCAGTGATGGACAGGAGAACACTGAAACTTTCTTT.

Concerning this clone itself: Other DNA sequences in this sample translate to the same CDR3. This sequence joins TRBV27 and TRBJ2-1; TRBD2 matches 14 bases. The CDR3 has 15 amino acids. Looked up from germline, CDR1 is MNHEY and CDR2 is SMNVEV (reference sequence). J gave up 7 bases and V 9 bases, and 8 bases lay outside the gene matches. In DNA, the CDR3 is TGTGCCAGTTCCCCCGGGACTAGCGGGAGTAATGAGCAGTTCTTC. The encoded protein is CASSPGTSGSNEQFF.

The gene calls are TRBV5-4 and TRBJ1-3; 8 nucleotides match TRBD1. The V gene end was trimmed by 4 bases and the J gene end by 0 bases; junction bases not matched to a gene: 3. Germline CDR1 SGHNT, CDR2 YYREEE (reference sequence). This CDR3 region has 15 residues. Here the CDR3 reads CASSAGTGSGNTIYF. CDR3 DNA: TGTGCCAGCAGCGCCGGGACAGGCTCTGGAAACACCATATATTTT.

This clone was picked up one time. The CDR3 DNA reads TGTGCCTGGAAAACTAGCGGGAGTTCCTACGAGCAGTACTTC. This translates into CAWKTSGSSYEQYF. This chain uses TRBV30 with TRBJ2-7; 11 positions match TRBD2. There are 14 residues in the CDR3. After removal of 4 bases from V and 1 base from J, the junction contained 3 bases not matched to a gene. The germline gives CDR1 GTSNPN, CDR2 SVGIG (reference sequence).

The J gene is TRBJ1-1, the V gene TRBV28; a weak D match, TRBD1 (5 bases). Germline V gene sequence: CDR1 MDHEN, CDR2 SYDVKM. The V end lost 3 bases, the J end lost 0 bases, and 11 bases lay between the germline ends. The CDR3 covers 15 residues. CDR3 coding DNA: TGTGCCAGCAGTTTGGGGCAGAACATGAACACTGAAGCTTTCTTT. Protein product: CASSLGQNMNTEAFF.